The present T cell receptor beta chain was sequenced within a study of blood T cell repertoires in COVID-19. Across the whole study: The samples span acute and convalescent COVID-19 from the United States, Italy and Spain. Sources were T cells, B-cell-depleted T cells, or PBMCs; the material itself was cDNA or gDNA.

This CDR3 region has 13 residues. Germline CDR1 and CDR2: LGHNT and FRNRAP. The ends were cut back, 6 bases at V and 10 bases at J, with 15 bases in the middle. As processed by the authors: For nucleated cells, counts were estimated from reference gene primer amplification. The method was immunoSEQ multiplex PCR; TCRdb's version includes in-frame clones alone and lacks a portion of them. That table furnishes V, J and clone size, whereas the DNA furnished D and trimming. The sample consists of 55,000 to 70,000 clones, over 75% of them appearing once. The sample taken for sequencing was peripheral blood. The receptor's source is a woman aged 18 to 35 with acute or convalescent COVID-19. The V gene is TRBV12-5, the J gene TRBJ1-4; the D gene is possibly TRBD1 (5 bases). DNA of the CDR3: TGTGCTAGTGGCAGTAACCGGGACTTAAAACTGTTTTTT. It is translated as CASGSNRDLKLFF.